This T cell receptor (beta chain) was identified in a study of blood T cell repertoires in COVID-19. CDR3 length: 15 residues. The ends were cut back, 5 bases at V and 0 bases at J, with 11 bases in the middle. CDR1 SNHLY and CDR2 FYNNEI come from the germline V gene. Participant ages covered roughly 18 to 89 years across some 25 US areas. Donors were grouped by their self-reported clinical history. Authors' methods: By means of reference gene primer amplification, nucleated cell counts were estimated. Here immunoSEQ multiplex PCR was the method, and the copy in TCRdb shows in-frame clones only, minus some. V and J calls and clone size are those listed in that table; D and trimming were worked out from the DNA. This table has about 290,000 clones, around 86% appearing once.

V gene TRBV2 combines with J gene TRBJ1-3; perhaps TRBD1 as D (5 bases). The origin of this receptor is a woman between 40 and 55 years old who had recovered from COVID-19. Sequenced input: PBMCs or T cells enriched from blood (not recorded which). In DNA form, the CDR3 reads TGTGCCAGCAGTCCAGACAGACACTCTGGAAACACCATATATTTT. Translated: CASSPDRHSGNTIYF. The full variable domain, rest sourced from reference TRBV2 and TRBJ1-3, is EPEVTQTPSHQVTQMGQEVILRCVPISNHLYFYWYRQILGQKVEFLVSFYNNEISEKSEIFDDQFSVERPDGSNFTLKIRSTKLEDSAMYFCASSPDRHSGNTIYFGEGSWLTVV.